This T cell receptor beta chain appears in the sequencing data of a study of T cell repertoires in cytomegalovirus infection. Turning to the study itself: Well-studied HLA-B-restricted CMV epitopes were used in the study alongside recently identified HLA-C-restricted ones. From public TCR beta signatures came an indication of both CMV infection and matching HLA type.

As regards this clonotype: Its antigen is still unknown.

Germline V gene lookup returns CDR1 SGHRS and CDR2 YFSETQ. Deletions cut 0 bases from V and 3 bases from J, with 15 bases between. CDR3 length equals 16 residues. TCRdb recomputed calls from the reads with MiXCR, one row per CDR3 protein. The table records about 500,000 distinct CDR3 sequences, around 30% of them present only once. Study-wide results and limits: Summed frequency of shared TCR beta families picked out CMV carriers who also had the relevant HLA. CMV-specific HLA-C-restricted TCR beta clonotypes dominated the ex vivo response.

The genes are TRBV5-1 and TRBJ2-5; D uncertain. Specimen: cultured PBMCs, collected from culture after CMV antigen stimulation. This TCR derives from a human donor in good health (CMV status not recorded). Some clones in this sample may be carry-over from other donors' samples. CDR3: CASSLVGSRIKETQYF. The CDR3 DNA reads as TGCGCCAGCAGCTTGGTGGGTAGCCGGATCAAAGAGACCCAGTACTTC.